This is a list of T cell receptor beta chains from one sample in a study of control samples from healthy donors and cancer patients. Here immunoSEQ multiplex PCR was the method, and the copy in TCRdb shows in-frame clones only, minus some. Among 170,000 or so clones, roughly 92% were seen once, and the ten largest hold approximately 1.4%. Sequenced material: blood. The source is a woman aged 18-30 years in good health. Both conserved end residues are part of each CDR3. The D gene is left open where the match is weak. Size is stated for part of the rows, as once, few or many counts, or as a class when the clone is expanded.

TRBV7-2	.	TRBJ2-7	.	TGTGCCAGCAGCTTATACGGGACGAAAGTCGGCGAGCAGTACTTC	CASSLYGTKVGEQYF
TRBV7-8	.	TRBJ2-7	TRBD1	TGTGCCAGCAGCGGACAGGGTTCCCACGAGCAGTACTTC	CASSGQGSHEQYF
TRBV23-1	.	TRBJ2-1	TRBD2	TGCGCCACCCCGTGTAGCGGGCCACTTTCCTACAATGAGCAGTTCTTC	CATPCSGPLSYNEQFF
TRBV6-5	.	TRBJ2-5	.	TGTGCCAGCAGTCGTACCCTAAAGACAGAGACCCAGTACTTC	CASSRTLKTETQYF
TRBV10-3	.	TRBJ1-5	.	TGTGCCATCAGTGGTCTAGACGGTACTAATCAGCCCCAGCATTTT	CAISGLDGTNQPQHF
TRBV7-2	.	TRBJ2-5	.	TGTGCCAGCAGCTTAGTTTTAGAGACCCAGTACTTC	CASSLVLETQYF
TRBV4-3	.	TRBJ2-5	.	TGCGCCAGCAGCCAAGGTATTTTGGAGACCCAGTACTTC	CASSQGILETQYF
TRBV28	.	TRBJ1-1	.	TGTGCCAGCTGGCGGGGGAACACTGAAGCTTTCTTT	CASWRGNTEAFF
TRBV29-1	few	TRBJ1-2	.	TGCAGCGTTGAAGACACGTCGGGCGACGCTAACTATGGCTACACCTTC	CSVEDTSGDANYGYTF
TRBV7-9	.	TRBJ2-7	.	TGTGCCAGCAGCTCCCAGGCGGTGCTCGAGCAGTACTTC	CASSSQAVLEQYF
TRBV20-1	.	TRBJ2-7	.	TGCAGTGCTAGTAGGGGGACACCGAGGAGCTCCTACGAGCAGTACTTC	CSASRGTPRSSYEQYF
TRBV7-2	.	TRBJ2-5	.	TGTGCCAGCAGCTTCGGTACTAGGGCACCGGAGACCCAGTACTTC	CASSFGTRAPETQYF
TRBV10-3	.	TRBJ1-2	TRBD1	TGTGCCACGGGACAGGAGAAAAACTATGGCTACACCTTC	CATGQEKNYGYTF
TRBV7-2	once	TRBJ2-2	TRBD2	TGTGCCAGCAGCCTGGGAGGTAGCGGGATGATGGAGCTGTTTTTT	CASSLGGSGMMELFF
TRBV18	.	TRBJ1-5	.	TGTGCCAGCTCAAGCAGTGGGGAGGATCAGCCCCAGCATTTT	CASSSSGEDQPQHF
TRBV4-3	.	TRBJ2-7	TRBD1	TGCGCCAGCAGCCTTAGACAGGGGGCAGCGAGGGAGCAGTACTTC	CASSLRQGAAREQYF
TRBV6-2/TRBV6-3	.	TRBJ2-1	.	TGTGCCAGCAGCCCGATAACTGGGGAACTAAATGAGCAGTTCTTC	CASSPITGELNEQFF
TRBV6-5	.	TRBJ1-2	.	TGTGCCAGCAGTTATCTAGACAGGATCTACTATGGCTACACCTTC	CASSYLDRIYYGYTF
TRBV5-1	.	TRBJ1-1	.	TGCGCCAGCAGCTTGGCGGCAGGGGCTGAAGCTTTCTTT	CASSLAAGAEAFF
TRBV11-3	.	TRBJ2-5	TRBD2	TGTGCCAGCAGCTCCGGGGGGGCGGCCCAGTACTTC	CASSSGGAAQYF
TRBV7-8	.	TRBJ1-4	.	TGTGCCAGCAGCCCGAGACTCGGGACGGTTGAAAAACTGTTTTTT	CASSPRLGTVEKLFF
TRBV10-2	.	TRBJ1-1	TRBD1	TGCGCCAGCAGAACAGGGGGTGACACTGAAGCTTTCTTT	CASRTGGDTEAFF
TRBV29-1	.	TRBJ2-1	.	TGCAGCGTTGAAGTAGCCAGCATCTCCTACAATGAGCAGTTCTTC	CSVEVASISYNEQFF
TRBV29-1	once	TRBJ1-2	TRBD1	TGCAGCGTGGCCGATGGGACAGTACAAAACTATGGCTACACCTTC	CSVADGTVQNYGYTF
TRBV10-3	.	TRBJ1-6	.	TGTGCCATCAAGATCCACCGCGATAATTCACCCCTCCACTTT	CAIKIHRDNSPLHF
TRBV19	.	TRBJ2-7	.	TGTGCCAGTAGTGGATATGAGGGGTACGAGCAGTACTTC	CASSGYEGYEQYF
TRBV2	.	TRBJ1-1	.	TGTGCCAGCACTAGGACACCGAACACTGAAGCTTTCTTT	CASTRTPNTEAFF
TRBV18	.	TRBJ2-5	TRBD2	TGTGCCAGCTCACCAGTCGGGAGGGGCGGAGAGACCCAGTACTTC	CASSPVGRGGETQYF
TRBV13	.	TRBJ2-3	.	TGTGCCAGCAGAACGGTAGATACGCAGTATTTT	CASRTVDTQYF
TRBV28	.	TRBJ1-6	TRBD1	TGTGCCAGCAGTTCATCGGACAGGGGTTTCGGATCACCCCTCCACTTT	CASSSSDRGFGSPLHF
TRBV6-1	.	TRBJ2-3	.	TGTGCCAGCAGACAGGACACTACAGATACGCAGTATTTT	CASRQDTTDTQYF
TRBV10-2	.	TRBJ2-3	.	TGCGCCAGCAGTCCAGGGGGGAGCACAGATACGCAGTATTTT	CASSPGGSTDTQYF
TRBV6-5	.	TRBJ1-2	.	TGTGCCAGCAGTTACTCCGGTCCCGGCGGCTACACCTTC	CASSYSGPGGYTF
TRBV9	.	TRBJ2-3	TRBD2	TGTGCCAGCAGCGTTACTAGCGGGAACCCAGATACGCAGTATTTT	CASSVTSGNPDTQYF
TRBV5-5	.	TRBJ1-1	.	TGTGCCAGCAGCCCAGCCGCGGGACCCTTGAACACTGAAGCTTTCTTT	CASSPAAGPLNTEAFF
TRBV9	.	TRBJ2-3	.	TGTGCCAGCAGCACCCATCATGTCCGTAGCACAGATACGCAGTATTTT	CASSTHHVRSTDTQYF
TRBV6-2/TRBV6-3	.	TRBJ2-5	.	TGTGCCAGCAGTCGGCCTAGCGAAGAGACCCAGTACTTC	CASSRPSEETQYF
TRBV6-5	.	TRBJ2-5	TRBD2	TGTGCCAGCGGCCTAGGGAGGGACGAGACCCAGTACTTC	CASGLGRDETQYF
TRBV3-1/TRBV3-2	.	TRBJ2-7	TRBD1	TGTGCCAGCAGCCCCGGGACAGCGAGAAACGAGCAGTACTTC	CASSPGTARNEQYF
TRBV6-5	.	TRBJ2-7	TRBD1	TGTGCCAGCAGGAGGGACAGAGGGCTCGAGCAGTACTTC	CASRRDRGLEQYF
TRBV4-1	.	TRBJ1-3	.	TGCGCCAGCAGCCAAGGCCCGACCCGAAACTCTGGAAACACCATATATTTT	CASSQGPTRNSGNTIYF
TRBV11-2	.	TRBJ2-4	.	TGTGCCAGCAGCTTAGTGGGGGGGGCAGCCGCCCTGGGCATTCAGTACTTC	CASSLVGGAAALGIQYF
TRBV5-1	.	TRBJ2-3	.	TGCGCCAGCAGCTTGGCCCAAGTTTCAGGGGTGATGCAGTATTTT	CASSLAQVSGVMQYF
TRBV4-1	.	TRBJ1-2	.	TGCGCCAGCAGCCAAGCTAATTATGGCTACACCTTC	CASSQANYGYTF
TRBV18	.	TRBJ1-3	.	TGTGCCACTTTTATGGGCCCTGGAAACACCATATATTTT	CATFMGPGNTIYF
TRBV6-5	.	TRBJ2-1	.	TGTGCCAGCATTAGCGACTACATCTACTACAATGAGCAGTTCTTC	CASISDYIYYNEQFF
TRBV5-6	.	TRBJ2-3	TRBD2	TGTGCCAGCAGCTTTGGGCGAGCGGGAGGGGATACGCAGTATTTT	CASSFGRAGGDTQYF
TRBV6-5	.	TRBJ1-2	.	TGTGCCAGCAGTTACTCCGTAACTGAAAATGGCTACACCTTC	CASSYSVTENGYTF
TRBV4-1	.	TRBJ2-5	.	TGCGCCAGCAGCCAAGGCGGGGAGACCCAGTACTTC	CASSQGGETQYF
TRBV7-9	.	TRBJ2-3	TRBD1	TGTGCCAGCAGCTCCACAGGGGATGTGACAGATACGCAGTATTTT	CASSSTGDVTDTQYF
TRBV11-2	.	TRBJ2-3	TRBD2	TGTGCCAGCAGCCAGACAGCGGGGGCAGATACGCAGTATTTT	CASSQTAGADTQYF